Below are 2 T cell receptor beta chains sequenced from a single sample in a study of blood T cell repertoires in COVID-19. Some clones are missing from TCRdb's copy, which holds only in-frame ones; the method was immunoSEQ multiplex PCR. The repertoire has tens of thousands of clones, roughly 87% of them found once; the top ten carry 6.5% to 8.5%. The sample comprised peripheral blood. These receptors were obtained from a man between 18 and 29 years old with COVID-19, enrolled during active disease.

This chain connects TRBV27 to TRBJ2-7; TRBD2 might be the D (5 bases). V gave up 8 bases and J gave up 6 bases, with 14 bases separating them. The CDR3 runs to 12 residues. The germline V gene has CDR1 MNHEY and CDR2 SMNVEV (reference sequence). The CDR3 region has the DNA TGTGCCAGCGGGTTTCGGGGTCTCGAGCAGTACTTC. Translating gives CASGFRGLEQYF.

This clone has a handful of counts. The chain is built from TRBV28 and TRBJ2-7; 7 bases fit TRBD1. Germline V gives CDR1 MDHEN, CDR2 SYDVKM. V lost 5 bases and J lost 9; bases outside the gene matches: 4. This CDR3 region has 11 residues. The DNA of the CDR3 is TGTGCCAGCAGTCCTGGGACAGCGCAGTACTTC. This translates into CASSPGTAQYF.